This paragraph reports one TCR beta chain. Its antigen target is currently unknown. No per-base quality is available; no much larger clone lies one base away. Donors were 40 or so systemically healthy Caucasian individuals from Russia aged roughly 6 to 90 years. Roughly 9 milliliters of peripheral blood were drawn from each donor into EDTA-treated Vacutainer tubes. Ficoll-Paque density-gradient centrifugation was used to isolate PBMCs, with at least 6.5 million per sample. Trizol reagent was used to extract total RNA from the PBMCs, yielding at least 6 micrograms per sample. The percentages of naive CD45RAhigh/CD27high T cells were determined by flow cytometry on a PBMC aliquot from every donor. At the junction V is shortened by 4 bases and J by 4 bases, with 19 bases in between. The CDR3, from cysteine to phenylalanine, totals 16 residues. The kept DNA is CDR3 alone, 48 bases in frame from the first base. CDR1 LGHDT and CDR2 YNNKEL are derived from the germline V gene (reference sequence).

This entry comes from a study of blood T cells in healthy people across ages (dated by TCRdb to between 2015 and 2017). Study-wide context: In model experiments, template switching captured roughly one uniquely barcoded TCR beta cDNA molecule for every two T cells. To avoid experimental bias, donors of different ages were randomly spread across the sequencing lanes. Donors were grouped into four age groups: young (average approximately 15 years), middle-aged (roughly 37), aged (about 60) and long-lived (approximately 75). The study analyzed two additional independent replicas of 1 million unique cDNA reads from the same blood draw for two donors, one aged 18 to 29 and one aged 80 or older. Using deep sequencing normalized with unique cDNA molecular identifiers, the study measured how TCR beta repertoire diversity changes with age. What the research found in general, with its limitations: Because profiling used bulk unsorted PBMCs, naive and antigen-experienced compartments could not be compared conclusively. Estimates of total diversity based on one million sequenced T cells were considered lower bounds and underestimates. Compared with the aged group, the long-lived group had more naive CD4+ T cells, fewer expanded clones and increased TCR diversity, a pattern suggesting age selection. Because the CMV infection status of the donors was unknown, age-related changes in expanded clonotypes may potentially have been confounded. There was a strong correlation between observed TCR beta diversity and the percentage of naive T cells measured by flow cytometry. Observed TCR beta diversity per million T cells fell roughly linearly with age, and a significant reduction was already apparent by age roughly 40.

The library was generated by 5' RACE. Sequencing used an Illumina HiSeq 2500. A second PCR of about 7 to 12 cycles was performed with a sample-barcoded 5' primer and a J-beta primer mix. A template-switch 5' adaptor carrying 12 random nucleotides introduced a unique molecular identifier onto each TCR beta cDNA molecule. At least 3 million CDR3-containing paired-end reads were obtained from each sample. First-strand cDNA was synthesized from all RNA with the Mint cDNA synthesis kit, primed by a TRBC-specific oligonucleotide. After uracil-DNA glycosylase treatment, a first 18-cycle PCR used universal primers M1SS and BC2_uni_R on all cDNA. Regarding the original processing steps: For normalization, 1 million high-quality reads were randomly selected from each sample, with every read carrying a distinct molecular identifier. Instead of being binned into consensus sequences, reads that shared molecular identifiers were thrown out. MiTCR, set to a Q25 quality threshold and the strictest error-elimination algorithm, was used for CDR3 identification, clonotype clustering and error correction. Lower-bound total TCR beta diversity was estimated with a nonparametric unseen species model using Euler transformation. TCRdb applied fastp at Q25 and MiXCR to the public reads, then kept only in-frame beta chains. Records with the same CDR3 protein are collapsed into one entry carrying the most frequent genes and DNA. TCRdb, not the original authors, processed these V and J calls. This sample comprises about 1.8 million distinct CDR3 sequences, just under 50% of them detected only once. Roughly 2.1% of the sample is held by the ten biggest clonotypes.

The chain is made from TRBV3-1 and TRBJ1-2; the best D guess is TRBD1, with 5 bases matching. The specimen was blood. This receptor was identified in a woman in her 40s in good health. Here the CDR3 is given as CASSPPLRAASYGYTF. The nucleotide sequence reads as follows: TGTGCCAGCAGCCCTCCCCTCAGGGCGGCGAGCTATGGCTACACCTTC.